The 31 T cell receptor beta chains presented below share a single source sample, sequenced in a study of blood T cell repertoires in COVID-19 (dated by TCRdb to the early 2020s). Library preparation employed the immunoSEQ multiplex PCR assay. As stored in TCRdb, this immuneACCESS dataset retains in-frame rearrangements with V and J assigned. A fraction of the clones does not appear; measured against another copy, unresolved V genes explain less than half of the discrepancy, and the remainder lacks a known reason. The sample table holds 140,000 to 150,000 clones, of which around four fifths were seen once. Roughly 3.5% of the sample rests with the top ten. Input material: PBMCs or T cells enriched from blood (not recorded which). Every receptor here comes from a woman aged 45-65 years with acute COVID-19.

The chain joins TRBV9 to TRBJ2-5, with 11 bases identical to TRBD2. Germline values: CDR1 SGDLS, CDR2 YYNGEE. The CDR3 contains 16 residues. After removal of 3 bases from V and 4 bases from J, the junction contained 8 bases not matched to a gene. CDR3 sequence (DNA): TGTGCCAGCAGCGAAGAGGGACTAGCGGATTTAGAGACCCAGTACTTC. Its translation: CASSEEGLADLETQYF.

J is TRBJ2-5 and V is TRBV18; weak D call: TRBD2 (5 bases). The V end lost 5 bases, the J end lost 4 bases, and 11 bases lay between the germline ends. Germline V CDR1 and CDR2: KGHSH, LQKENI. The CDR3 sequence is 13 residues long. The CDR3 spells CASSTTTLETQYF. The CDR3 DNA reads as TGTGCCAGCTCAACGACTACCCTAGAGACCCAGTACTTC.

The V and J genes are TRBV28 and TRBJ1-3; possibly TRBD1 for D (5 bases). The CDR3 consists of 13 residues. Trimming removed 7 bases at V and 0 bases at J, with 7 bases between. Germline CDR1 is MDHEN and CDR2 is SYDVKM. CDR3 DNA sequence: TGTGCCAGCATAGGGGACTCTGGAAACACCATATATTTT. Protein product: CASIGDSGNTIYF.

This sequence joins TRBV7-9 and TRBJ1-1; tentative D call: TRBD1 (6 bases). V was shortened by 5 bases and J by 0 bases, with 13 bases between the two germline ends. This CDR3 has 15 residues. Germline V lookup: CDR1 SEHNR, CDR2 FQNEAQ (reference sequence). CDR3 in amino acids: CASSQDGGLNTEAFF. DNA for the CDR3: TGTGCCAGCAGCCAGGATGGGGGCTTGAACACTGAAGCTTTCTTT. Full variable domain (rest looked up from reference TRBV7-9 and TRBJ1-1): DTGVSQNPRHKITKRGQNVTFRCDPISEHNRLYWYRQTLGQGPEFLTYFQNEAQLEKSRLLSDRFSAERPKGSFSTLEIQRTEQGDSAMYLCASSQDGGLNTEAFFGQGTRLTVV.

The chain combines TRBV28 with TRBJ2-2; 8 nucleotides line up with TRBD2. The CDR3 loop spans 15 amino acids. Looked up from germline, CDR1 is MDHEN and CDR2 is SYDVKM. The V segment lost 3 bases and the J segment 2 bases; nucleotides outside the gene matches: 2. The CDR3 is CASSFGGANTGELFF. Written as DNA, the CDR3 is TGTGCCAGCAGTTTCGGGGGGGCAAACACCGGGGAGCTGTTTTTT.

This chain uses TRBV28 with TRBJ2-1; D unresolved. The ends were cut back, 5 bases at V and 0 bases at J, with 8 bases in the middle. CDR1 and CDR2 (germline): MDHEN, SYDVKM. CDR3 size: 14 residues. DNA for the CDR3: TGTGCCAGCAGTACAGCTTTCTCCTACAATGAGCAGTTCTTC. Translating it yields CASSTAFSYNEQFF. Full variable domain (missing parts from reference TRBV28 and TRBJ2-1): DVKVTQSSRYLVKRTGEKVFLECVQDMDHENMFWYRQDPGLGLRLIYFSYDVKMKEKGDIPEGYSVSREKKERFSLILESASTNQTSMYLCASSTAFSYNEQFFGPGTRLTVL.

The chain combines TRBV5-4 with TRBJ2-7, with 8 nucleotides matching TRBD2. CDR1 and CDR2 (germline): SGHNT, YYREEE (reference sequence). CDR3 length: 14 amino acids. V lost 7 bases, J lost 5 bases, and 11 bases stayed unmatched. CDR3 loop: CASAPGLEKDEQYF. The CDR3 DNA sequence: TGTGCCAGCGCGCCGGGACTAGAAAAGGACGAGCAGTACTTC.

J is TRBJ1-1 and V is TRBV19, with D hard to call. Germline loops: CDR1 LNHDA, CDR2 SQIVND (reference sequence). The CDR3 is made up of 16 amino acids. V lost 3 bases, J lost 1 base, and 15 bases lay in between. The CDR3 sequence is CASSMLASRGNTEAFF. The CDR3 DNA is TGTGCCAGTAGTATGCTCGCAAGCCGGGGGAACACTGAAGCTTTCTTT.

The chain is built from TRBV7-2 and TRBJ2-3, with D unresolved. Looked up from germline, CDR1 is SGHTA and CDR2 is FQGNSA. With 1 base removed from V and 5 bases from J, the gap between germline ends came to 7 bases. The CDR3 totals 13 residues. CDR3 amino acids: CASSLGLQDTQYF. The CDR3 nucleotides are TGTGCCAGCAGCTTAGGACTTCAAGATACGCAGTATTTT. Variable domain in full (rest from reference TRBV7-2 and TRBJ2-3): GAGVSQSPSNKVTEKGKDVELRCDPISGHTALYWYRQSLGQGLEFLIYFQGNSAPDKSGLPSDRFSAERTGGSVSTLTIQRTQQEDSAVYLCASSLGLQDTQYFGPGTRLTVL.

The CDR3 reads CASSRAGETYEQYF. The CDR3 DNA reads as TGTGCCAGTAGTAGGGCAGGTGAAACCTACGAGCAGTACTTC. The chain employs TRBV19 and TRBJ2-7; D uncertain. The germline V gene encodes CDR1 LNHDA and CDR2 SQIVND (reference sequence). V lost 4 bases to trimming and J lost 2 bases, with 12 bases between them. The CDR3 totals 14 residues.

This sequence joins TRBV7-2 and TRBJ2-1; D may be TRBD2 (5 bases). Germline V gene lookup returns CDR1 SGHTA and CDR2 FQGNSA. The CDR3 loop spans 14 amino acids. V lost 6 bases and J lost 3, with 12 bases in between. The CDR3 spells CASSRGPNYNEQFF. CDR3 nucleotides: TGTGCCAGCAGTCGAGGGCCGAACTACAATGAGCAGTTCTTC.

V is TRBV3-1 (or the pseudogene TRBV3-2) and J is TRBJ1-3; TRBD1 matches 8 bases. J gave up 4 bases and V 4 bases, and 3 bases lay outside the gene matches. The V gene's germline CDR1 is LGHDT and CDR2 YNNKEL (reference sequence). The CDR3 consists of 14 residues. The CDR3 loop reads CASSPTGVGNTIYF. Written as DNA, the CDR3 is TGTGCCAGCAGCCCGACAGGGGTCGGAAACACCATATATTTT.

The CDR3 loop reads CASSIARAGSSTTGRLFF. Written as DNA, the CDR3 is TGTGCCAGTAGTATAGCTCGGGCAGGGTCATCCACCACCGGTCGGCTGTTTTTT. The chain joins TRBV19 to TRBJ2-2; possible D gene TRBD1, 5 bases. CDR3 length: 18 residues. Trimming stripped 1 base from V and 13 bases from J, with 28 bases between. From germline, CDR1 is LNHDA and CDR2 SQIVND (reference sequence).

The V and J genes are TRBV5-3 and TRBJ1-3; 8 bases match TRBD1. TRBV5-3 is sorted into the ORF group, with uncertain function. V gave up 0 bases and J gave up 8 bases; unmatched junction bases: 10. The CDR3 extends over 16 amino acids. CDR3 DNA sequence: TGTGCCAGAAGCTTGGCCGGACAGGGAGGGTTGGACACCATATATTTT. This sequence encodes CARSLAGQGGLDTIYF.

The chain carries TRBV12-3 or TRBV12-4 and TRBJ2-3; D unclear. V was trimmed by 6 bases and J by 5 bases, leaving 12 bases between them. There are 13 residues in the CDR3. The CDR3 reads CASSRLRQDTQYF. CDR3 DNA: TGTGCCAGCAGCCGGTTGAGGCAAGATACGCAGTATTTT.

V is TRBV13 and J is TRBJ2-1, with TRBD1 matching 7 bases. The CDR3 sequence is 17 residues long. The V gene end was trimmed by 3 bases and the J gene end by 0 bases; junction bases not matched to a gene: 8. Germline V gene sequence: CDR1 PRHDT, CDR2 FYEKMQ (reference sequence). CDR3 sequence reads: CASSFPGQPSSYNEQFF. The CDR3 nucleotides read TGTGCCAGCAGCTTCCCGGGACAGCCGAGCTCCTACAATGAGCAGTTCTTC.

The rearrangement uses TRBV4-1 and TRBJ1-5; D is undetermined. Germline-derived CDR1 and CDR2 are MGHRA and YSYEKL. Trimming removed 0 bases from V and 3 bases from J, with 9 bases in between. The CDR3 runs 15 residues. CDR3 nucleotides: TGCGCCAGCAGCCAAGAAACAGAGCTCAATCAGCCCCAGCATTTT. It translates to CASSQETELNQPQHF.

This clone was recorded a few times. The chain carries TRBV18 and TRBJ1-1, with 7 bases aligning to TRBD1. There are 16 residues in the CDR3. V shed 8 bases, J shed 1 base, and the junction held 13 bases outside the gene matches. CDR1 and CDR2 (germline): KGHSH, LQKENI. The DNA for the CDR3 is TGTGCCAGCGAACCCATACTGACAGGGCGGAACACTGAAGCTTTCTTT. It yields the protein CASEPILTGRNTEAFF. Filled out from reference TRBV18 and TRBJ1-1, the complete variable domain reads NAGVMQNPRHLVRRRGQEARLRCSPMKGHSHVYWYRQLPEEGLKFMVYLQKENIIDESGMPKERFSAEFPKEGPSILRIQQVVRGDSAAYFCASEPILTGRNTEAFFGQGTRLTVV.

The chain has TRBV7-2 and TRBJ2-7; 9 nucleotides match TRBD1. The J segment lost 5 bases and the V segment lost 0 bases, leaving 2 bases of the junction unmatched. The CDR3 covers 14 residues. The germline V gene encodes CDR1 SGHTA and CDR2 FQGNSA. CDR3 protein: CASSLAGQGHEQYF. The CDR3 DNA reads as TGTGCCAGCAGCTTAGCGGGACAGGGCCACGAGCAGTACTTC.

The CDR3 nucleotides are TGTGCCAGCAGGGCGGAGAGCTCCTACGAGCAGTACTTC. Amino acid sequence: CASRAESSYEQYF. The rearrangement joins TRBV6-5 to TRBJ2-7; no reliable D call. The CDR3 runs 13 residues. V lost 6 bases and J lost 0, with 9 bases in between. CDR1 MNHEY and CDR2 SVGAGI come from the germline V gene.

This chain links TRBV2 with TRBJ2-2; D is perhaps TRBD2 (6 bases). Trimming stripped 2 bases from V and 5 bases from J, with 6 bases between. Germline CDR1 reads SNHLY; CDR2 reads FYNNEI. CDR3 length: 13 amino acids. The CDR3 is CASSERETGELFF. As DNA, the CDR3 is TGTGCCAGCAGTGAACGGGAGACCGGGGAGCTGTTTTTT.

This clone was detected a few times. This chain joins TRBV11-3 and TRBJ2-7; weak D call: TRBD2 (5 bases). This CDR3 is 12 amino acids long. V shed 5 bases and J shed 6 bases, with 11 bases lying between them. The V gene's germline CDR1 is SGHNT and CDR2 YENEEA. In DNA form, the CDR3 reads TGTGCCAGCAGCCCCGGGGTGGGCGAGCAGTACTTC. This translates into CASSPGVGEQYF.

The chain links TRBV5-1 to TRBJ1-4; D might be TRBD1 (6 bases). The CDR3 covers 16 residues. Looked up from germline, CDR1 is SGHRS and CDR2 is YFSETQ. V gave up 4 bases and J gave up 0 bases, with 13 bases separating them. The CDR3 spells CASSLYRQATNEKLFF. The CDR3 DNA follows: TGCGCCAGCAGCCTATACCGACAGGCAACTAATGAAAAACTGTTTTTT.

V usage is TRBV5-1 and J usage is TRBJ2-3, with 8 bases fitting TRBD2. The CDR3 runs to 15 residues. Germline trimming cut 3 bases from V and 5 bases from J; bases unmatched to any gene: 8. The germline gives CDR1 SGHRS, CDR2 YFSETQ. The chain's CDR3 is CASSWGGLGGDTQYF. In nucleotides, the CDR3 is TGCGCCAGCAGCTGGGGGGGACTAGGCGGAGATACGCAGTATTTT.

The chain employs TRBV30 and TRBJ1-1; D is ambiguous. The CDR3 is 12 residues long. Germline V gives CDR1 GTSNPN, CDR2 SVGIG (reference sequence). V lost 5 bases, J lost 4 bases, and 11 bases lay in between. This chain's CDR3 is CAWAPGSTEAFF. The CDR3 DNA is TGTGCCTGGGCTCCGGGGTCCACTGAAGCTTTCTTT.

The DNA for the CDR3 is TGTGCCAGCACCTCGGGGGGCGGGGTTGAGACCCAGTACTTC. It is translated as CASTSGGGVETQYF. This chain connects TRBV28 to TRBJ2-5, with D perhaps matching TRBD2 (7 bases). The V end lost 7 bases, the J end lost 5 bases, and 17 bases lay between the germline ends. The CDR3 extends over 14 amino acids. CDR1 and CDR2 (germline): MDHEN, SYDVKM.

This chain links TRBV25-1 with TRBJ1-1; D uncertain. With 3 bases removed from V and 1 base from J, the gap between germline ends came to 12 bases. The CDR3 has 15 amino acids. Germline V CDR1 and CDR2: MGHDK, SYGVNS. CDR3 protein: CASSDPAGKNTEAFF. CDR3 bases: TGTGCCAGCAGTGATCCGGCGGGTAAGAACACTGAAGCTTTCTTT.

This clone was counted a single time. The chain has TRBV24-1 and TRBJ1-4; 8 bases agree with TRBD1. Unmatched junction bases numbered 3, after V lost 4 bases and J lost 9 bases. This CDR3 spans 13 amino acids. Germline CDR1 is KGHDR and CDR2 is SFDVKD. This CDR3 is CATSEQGGKKLFF. DNA for the CDR3: TGTGCCACCAGTGAACAGGGGGGGAAAAAACTGTTTTTT.

This CDR3 reads CASSSRTGGNTIYF. The CDR3 DNA reads TGTGCCAGCAGTTCCAGGACAGGTGGAAACACCATATATTTT. V gene TRBV27 combines with J gene TRBJ1-3, with 7 nucleotides matching TRBD1. The CDR3 consists of 14 residues. Looked up from germline, CDR1 is MNHEY and CDR2 is SMNVEV (reference sequence). The junction had 3 bases not matched to a gene; V was cut back by 4 bases and J by 3 bases.

This sequence joins TRBV7-9 and TRBJ2-7; the D gene is possibly TRBD1 (6 bases). Germline V gene data show CDR1 as SEHNR and CDR2 as FQNEAQ (reference sequence). The CDR3 covers 12 residues. Trimming removed 1 base from V and 6 bases from J, with 7 bases in between. The CDR3 region has the DNA TGTGCCAGCAGCTTAGACAGGGTCGAGCAGTACTTC. Encoded protein: CASSLDRVEQYF.

This chain uses TRBV10-1 with TRBJ2-3, with 9 bases lining up with TRBD2. CDR3 size: 15 residues. CDR1 is WNHNN and CDR2 is SYGVQD in the germline V gene (reference sequence). The V segment lost 6 bases and the J segment 2 bases; nucleotides outside the gene matches: 6. CDR3 amino acids: CASRAVAGDTDTQYF. Here the CDR3 DNA reads TGCGCCAGCAGAGCGGTAGCGGGGGACACAGATACGCAGTATTTT.